This is a list of T cell receptor beta chains from one sample in a study of shared clonotypes between healthy human individuals. Sequencing was performed with immunoSEQ multiplex PCR; in TCRdb, only in-frame clones are kept and a portion is missing. The sample records fewer than 3 million clones, 85% to 95% being singletons. Sequencing was carried out using naive CD4+ T cells from PBMCs. Receptors originate from a man aged 18-30 years in good health. Some clones in this sample may be carry-over from other donors' samples. The CDR3 runs from the conserved cysteine through the conserved F or W. Each record gives: V gene, clone size, D gene, J gene, CDR3 DNA, CDR3 protein. A D gene is named only where the DNA matches it firmly. For some rows the clone size is stated as once, few or many, or as a class when expanded; others skip it.

V gene: TRBV2
clone size: NA
D gene: TRBD2
J gene: TRBJ2-7
CDR3 DNA: TGTGCCAGCAGTGTAGCGGGAGCATTAAGTTACGAGCAGTACTTC
CDR3 protein: CASSVAGALSYEQYF

V gene: TRBV7-2
clone size: NA
D gene: NA
J gene: TRBJ2-2
CDR3 DNA: TGTGCCAGCAGCCCACTTGGGTCGAACACCGGGGAGCTGTTTTTT
CDR3 protein: CASSPLGSNTGELFF

V gene: TRBV5-8
clone size: NA
D gene: TRBD1
J gene: TRBJ1-5
CDR3 DNA: TGTGCCAGCAGCCCACGGACAGGGAGGAGAGGGTATGGTCAGCCCCAGCATTTT
CDR3 protein: CASSPRTGRRGYGQPQHF

V gene: TRBV11-2
clone size: NA
D gene: NA
J gene: TRBJ2-1
CDR3 DNA: TGTGCCAGCAGCTTAGCCACTACGTACAATGAGCAGTTCTTC
CDR3 protein: CASSLATTYNEQFF

V gene: TRBV7-2
clone size: NA
D gene: TRBD2
J gene: TRBJ2-1
CDR3 DNA: TGTGCCAGCAGCTTGGCGGGGACTAGCGGATCCTACAATGAGCAGTTCTTC
CDR3 protein: CASSLAGTSGSYNEQFF

V gene: TRBV28
clone size: NA
D gene: TRBD1
J gene: TRBJ1-4
CDR3 DNA: TGTGCCAGCGGACAGGCCACTAATGAAAAACTGTTTTTT
CDR3 protein: CASGQATNEKLFF

V gene: TRBV2
clone size: NA
D gene: NA
J gene: TRBJ2-3
CDR3 DNA: TGTGCCAGCAGTAATCCACGCACAGATACGCAGTATTTT
CDR3 protein: CASSNPRTDTQYF

V gene: TRBV14
clone size: NA
D gene: TRBD1
J gene: TRBJ1-3
CDR3 DNA: TGTGCCAGCAGCAAGCCCACGGACAGGGTTGGAAACACCATATATTTT
CDR3 protein: CASSKPTDRVGNTIYF

V gene: TRBV27
clone size: NA
D gene: NA
J gene: TRBJ2-3
CDR3 DNA: TGTGCCAGCATCTCCGACCAAACCCGGGGCACAGATACGCAGTATTTT
CDR3 protein: CASISDQTRGTDTQYF

V gene: TRBV6-1
clone size: NA
D gene: NA
J gene: TRBJ1-2
CDR3 DNA: TGTGCCAGCTGTCCGGGACTTGAGGGGTATGGCTACACCTTC
CDR3 protein: CASCPGLEGYGYTF

V gene: TRBV5-6
clone size: once
D gene: NA
J gene: TRBJ2-1
CDR3 DNA: TGTGCCAGCTCCCTCGGGCATCAGGTGAAAAACGAGTTCTTC
CDR3 protein: CASSLGHQVKNEFF

V gene: TRBV29-1
clone size: NA
D gene: TRBD2
J gene: TRBJ2-1
CDR3 DNA: TGCAGCGGGAGACTAGCGGGAGGAAATGAGCAGTTCTTC
CDR3 protein: CSGRLAGGNEQFF

V gene: TRBV7-2
clone size: NA
D gene: TRBD1
J gene: TRBJ2-7
CDR3 DNA: TGTGCCAGCAGCACGCGGACAGGGCTCTCCTACGAGCAGTACTTC
CDR3 protein: CASSTRTGLSYEQYF

V gene: TRBV5-1
clone size: NA
D gene: NA
J gene: TRBJ1-1
CDR3 DNA: TGCGCCAGCAGCTTGATTCCTCAAGAGGGCCCTGAAGCTTTCTTT
CDR3 protein: CASSLIPQEGPEAFF

V gene: TRBV11-3
clone size: NA
D gene: NA
J gene: TRBJ2-3
CDR3 DNA: TGTGCCAGCAGCCCCTCAAGGTCGGCAGATACGCAGTATTTT
CDR3 protein: CASSPSRSADTQYF

V gene: TRBV6-6
clone size: NA
D gene: NA
J gene: TRBJ2-7
CDR3 DNA: TGTGCCAGCAGGTACCGGACTCTCGGTGGCGAGCAGTACTTC
CDR3 protein: CASRYRTLGGEQYF

V gene: TRBV5-1
clone size: NA
D gene: NA
J gene: TRBJ1-3
CDR3 DNA: TGCGCCAGCAGCTTGGAAGCGGTAGGAGGGAACACCATATATTTT
CDR3 protein: CASSLEAVGGNTIYF

V gene: TRBV7-9
clone size: NA
D gene: NA
J gene: TRBJ1-1
CDR3 DNA: TGTGCCAGCAGCCCCCTGTGGCCTTGGACTGAAGCTTTCTTT
CDR3 protein: CASSPLWPWTEAFF

V gene: TRBV13
clone size: NA
D gene: TRBD2
J gene: TRBJ2-3
CDR3 DNA: TGTGCCAGCAGCTTCACAGCGGGAGAGTCTGGAGATACGCAGTATTTT
CDR3 protein: CASSFTAGESGDTQYF

V gene: TRBV2
clone size: few
D gene: NA
J gene: TRBJ1-5
CDR3 DNA: TGTGCCAGCAGGGGAGACAGCAATCAGCCCCAGCATTTT
CDR3 protein: CASRGDSNQPQHF

V gene: TRBV7-9
clone size: NA
D gene: NA
J gene: TRBJ2-3
CDR3 DNA: TGTGCCAGCAGCCTCGAGATCACAGATACGCAGTATTTT
CDR3 protein: CASSLEITDTQYF

V gene: TRBV4-1
clone size: NA
D gene: TRBD1
J gene: TRBJ1-1
CDR3 DNA: TGCGCCAGCAGGTATCCAGGGGGGGACGCCCGGGGCACTGAAGCTTTCTTT
CDR3 protein: CASRYPGGDARGTEAFF

V gene: TRBV7-3
clone size: NA
D gene: NA
J gene: TRBJ2-1
CDR3 DNA: TGTGCCAGCAGCTTAAGACGGGGCGTCGAAGAGCAGTTCTTC
CDR3 protein: CASSLRRGVEEQFF

V gene: TRBV6-1
clone size: NA
D gene: NA
J gene: TRBJ2-7
CDR3 DNA: TGTGCCAGCAGCGATCCACTGCGCGAGCAGTACTTC
CDR3 protein: CASSDPLREQYF

V gene: TRBV7-6
clone size: NA
D gene: NA
J gene: TRBJ1-3
CDR3 DNA: TGTGCCAGCAGCCTGGCCCCCGGACAAACCTCTGGAAACACCATATATTTT
CDR3 protein: CASSLAPGQTSGNTIYF

V gene: TRBV5-1
clone size: NA
D gene: NA
J gene: TRBJ1-6
CDR3 DNA: TGCGCCAGCAGCTTGGATAAAGGGAATTCACCCCTCCACTTT
CDR3 protein: CASSLDKGNSPLHF

V gene: TRBV27
clone size: NA
D gene: NA
J gene: TRBJ1-2
CDR3 DNA: TGTGCCAGCAGTTCCCGACCGGGTGGCTACACCTTC
CDR3 protein: CASSSRPGGYTF

V gene: TRBV20-1
clone size: NA
D gene: TRBD1
J gene: TRBJ2-1
CDR3 DNA: TGCAGTGCACCGACAGGGAATGAGCAGTTCTTC
CDR3 protein: CSAPTGNEQFF

V gene: TRBV4-1
clone size: NA
D gene: NA
J gene: TRBJ2-3
CDR3 DNA: TGCGCCAGCAGCCAAGATCTTTTGAGTGGACTTGATACGCAGTATTTT
CDR3 protein: CASSQDLLSGLDTQYF

V gene: TRBV28
clone size: NA
D gene: NA
J gene: TRBJ2-7
CDR3 DNA: TGTGCCAGCAGTTTTTTCTCCCCCGGCAAGGAGCAGTACTTC
CDR3 protein: CASSFFSPGKEQYF

V gene: TRBV30
clone size: NA
D gene: TRBD1
J gene: TRBJ1-2
CDR3 DNA: TGTGCCTGGAGTGCTGGGGGGACAGCCGGCTACACCTTC
CDR3 protein: CAWSAGGTAGYTF

V gene: TRBV7-2
clone size: NA
D gene: TRBD2
J gene: TRBJ2-5
CDR3 DNA: TGTGCCAGCAGCCCGGGACTACCTCAAGAGACCCAGTACTTC
CDR3 protein: CASSPGLPQETQYF

V gene: TRBV19
clone size: NA
D gene: NA
J gene: TRBJ2-1
CDR3 DNA: TGTGCCAGTAGTCACCGGGACGCCAGCTCCTACAATGAGCAGTTCTTC
CDR3 protein: CASSHRDASSYNEQFF

V gene: TRBV5-1
clone size: NA
D gene: TRBD1
J gene: TRBJ1-3
CDR3 DNA: TGCGCCAGCAGCTTAACCCTGGACAGGAGCTCTGGAAACACCATATATTTT
CDR3 protein: CASSLTLDRSSGNTIYF

V gene: TRBV15
clone size: NA
D gene: NA
J gene: TRBJ1-3
CDR3 DNA: TGTGCCACCAGCAGACCTACCGGGCCAGGGCTTGGAAACACCATATATTTT
CDR3 protein: CATSRPTGPGLGNTIYF

V gene: TRBV7-3
clone size: NA
D gene: TRBD2
J gene: TRBJ2-3
CDR3 DNA: TGTGCCAGCAGCTCCGGACTAGCGGGAGACACGCAGTATTTT
CDR3 protein: CASSSGLAGDTQYF

V gene: TRBV18
clone size: NA
D gene: TRBD1
J gene: TRBJ1-3
CDR3 DNA: TGTGCCAGCTCCCGCGACAGGGCTGGAAACACCATATATTTT
CDR3 protein: CASSRDRAGNTIYF

V gene: TRBV7-9
clone size: once
D gene: NA
J gene: TRBJ1-1
CDR3 DNA: TGTGCCAGCAGCTTAGCCGCTGAAGCTTTCTTT
CDR3 protein: CASSLAAEAFF

V gene: TRBV21-1
clone size: NA
D gene: NA
J gene: TRBJ2-1
CDR3 DNA: TGTGCCAGCAGCAAGACAGGTGGAGGCGATGAGCAGTTCTTC
CDR3 protein: CASSKTGGGDEQFF

V gene: TRBV28
clone size: NA
D gene: NA
J gene: TRBJ1-2
CDR3 DNA: TGTGCCAGCAGTTTTGCGGGAGACTACACCAGCTATGGCTACACCTTC
CDR3 protein: CASSFAGDYTSYGYTF

V gene: TRBV9
clone size: NA
D gene: TRBD1
J gene: TRBJ1-2
CDR3 DNA: TGTGCCAGCAGCGTAGCTGGGCAGGGGGCGAGGGGCTACACCTTC
CDR3 protein: CASSVAGQGARGYTF

V gene: TRBV7-2
clone size: NA
D gene: NA
J gene: TRBJ2-7
CDR3 DNA: TGTGCCAGCAGCTTCGGACCCATCTACGAGCAGTACTTC
CDR3 protein: CASSFGPIYEQYF

V gene: TRBV9
clone size: NA
D gene: NA
J gene: TRBJ1-3
CDR3 DNA: TGTGCCAGCAGCCTGGCGGGGACAAGCTCTGGAAACACCATATATTTT
CDR3 protein: CASSLAGTSSGNTIYF

V gene: TRBV7-2
clone size: NA
D gene: TRBD1
J gene: TRBJ2-1
CDR3 DNA: TGTGCCAGCGGGACAGGGTCTGGTTACAATGAGCAGTTCTTC
CDR3 protein: CASGTGSGYNEQFF

V gene: TRBV7-6
clone size: NA
D gene: NA
J gene: TRBJ2-5
CDR3 DNA: TGTGCCAGCAAGAGGGACGGGGAGACCCAGTACTTC
CDR3 protein: CASKRDGETQYF

V gene: TRBV5-6
clone size: once
D gene: TRBD2
J gene: TRBJ2-3
CDR3 DNA: TGTGCCAGCAGCTTGGTAGCGGGAGTCGGCGATACGCAGTATTTT
CDR3 protein: CASSLVAGVGDTQYF

V gene: TRBV6-6
clone size: NA
D gene: NA
J gene: TRBJ2-2
CDR3 DNA: TGTGCCAGCCTTGCGGGTTCCGGGGAGCTGTTTTTT
CDR3 protein: CASLAGSGELFF

V gene: TRBV5-6
clone size: NA
D gene: NA
J gene: TRBJ2-7
CDR3 DNA: TGTGCCAGCAGCCCCGGTCCCTTAGCGGTCTCCTACGAGCAGTACTTC
CDR3 protein: CASSPGPLAVSYEQYF

V gene: TRBV28
clone size: NA
D gene: TRBD2
J gene: TRBJ2-1
CDR3 DNA: TGTGCCACCCGGGCGGGGACTAGCGGGGCTAGTGAGCAGTTCTTC
CDR3 protein: CATRAGTSGASEQFF

V gene: TRBV6-6
clone size: NA
D gene: NA
J gene: TRBJ2-7
CDR3 DNA: TGTGCCAGCAGCCATCGGGGGCGGGTTGGTTCCTACGAGCAGTACTTC
CDR3 protein: CASSHRGRVGSYEQYF

V gene: TRBV7-9
clone size: NA
D gene: NA
J gene: TRBJ2-1
CDR3 DNA: TGTGCCAGCAGGGCGGAGAGACAGTACAATGAGCAGTTCTTC
CDR3 protein: CASRAERQYNEQFF

V gene: TRBV5-1
clone size: NA
D gene: NA
J gene: TRBJ2-6
CDR3 DNA: TGCGCCAGCAGCTTGTATATCGGAAAGACTGGGGCCAACGTCCTGACTTTC
CDR3 protein: CASSLYIGKTGANVLTF

V gene: TRBV15
clone size: NA
D gene: NA
J gene: TRBJ2-5
CDR3 DNA: TGTGCCACCTCCCTCGCTTGGGAGACCCAGTACTTC
CDR3 protein: CATSLAWETQYF

V gene: TRBV6-5
clone size: NA
D gene: NA
J gene: TRBJ2-7
CDR3 DNA: TGTGCCAGCGGGGAAGGACCCGGGGGCCGGTACGAGCAGTACTTC
CDR3 protein: CASGEGPGGRYEQYF

V gene: TRBV18
clone size: NA
D gene: NA
J gene: TRBJ2-5
CDR3 DNA: TGTGCCAGCTCACCAACTTCAGGGGAAGAGACCCAGTACTTC
CDR3 protein: CASSPTSGEETQYF